These 2 T cell receptor beta chains originate from one sample sequenced in a study of blood T cell repertoires in COVID-19. The assay was immunoSEQ multiplex PCR, and TCRdb's table has in-frame clones only and misses some. The data show 100,000 to 130,000 clones, 80% seen once. Sequenced sample: peripheral blood. The receptors come from a man in his 70s with acute or convalescent COVID-19.

The chain couples TRBV18 to TRBJ2-6, with 8 bases that match TRBD1. V lost 0 bases, J lost 2 bases, and 9 bases stayed unmatched. Looked up from germline, CDR1 is KGHSH and CDR2 is LQKENI. The length of the CDR3 is 19 residues. CDR3 nucleotide sequence: TGTGCCAGCTCACCACCCTCGGCAGGGGGCGGGACTGGGGCCAACGTCCTGACTTTC. Protein: CASSPPSAGGGTGANVLTF.

The chain is built from TRBV7-6 and TRBJ2-7, with D unresolved. Germline loops: CDR1 SGHVS, CDR2 FNYEAQ. Trimming took 5 bases from V and 3 from J, leaving 8 bases between them. CDR3 length equals 12 residues. As DNA, the CDR3 is TGTGCCAGCAGCCGCGATGGCTACGAGCAGTACTTC. This gives the protein CASSRDGYEQYF.